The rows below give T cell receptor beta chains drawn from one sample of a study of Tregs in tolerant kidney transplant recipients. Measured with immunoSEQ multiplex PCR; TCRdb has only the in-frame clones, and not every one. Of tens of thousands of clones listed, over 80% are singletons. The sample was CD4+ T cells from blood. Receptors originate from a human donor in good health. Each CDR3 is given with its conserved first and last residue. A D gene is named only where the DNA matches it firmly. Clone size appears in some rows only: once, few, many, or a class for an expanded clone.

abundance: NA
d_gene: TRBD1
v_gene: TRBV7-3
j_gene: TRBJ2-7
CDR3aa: CASSLDRGDEQYF
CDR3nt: TGTGCCAGCAGCTTGGACAGGGGAGACGAGCAGTACTTC

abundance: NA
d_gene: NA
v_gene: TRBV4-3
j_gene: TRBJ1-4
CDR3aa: CASSQENRRNEKLFF
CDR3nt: TGCGCCAGCAGCCAAGAGAACAGGCGGAATGAAAAACTGTTTTTT

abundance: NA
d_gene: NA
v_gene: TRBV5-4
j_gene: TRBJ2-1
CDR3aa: CASSLGFGGLKNEQFF
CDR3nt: TGTGCCAGCAGCTTGGGTTTTGGAGGACTTAAAAATGAGCAGTTCTTC

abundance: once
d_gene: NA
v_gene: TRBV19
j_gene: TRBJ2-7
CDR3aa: CASSTTADSSYEQYF
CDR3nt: TGTGCCAGTAGTACCACAGCCGACAGCTCCTACGAGCAGTACTTC

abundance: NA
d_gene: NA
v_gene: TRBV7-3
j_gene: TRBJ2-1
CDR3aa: CASSLTGGNEQFF
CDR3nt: TGTGCCAGCAGCTTAACTGGCGGGAATGAGCAGTTCTTC

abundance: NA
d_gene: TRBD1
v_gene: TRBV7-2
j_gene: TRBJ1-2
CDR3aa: CASSPQSRTGGFNYGYTF
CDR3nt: TGTGCCAGCAGCCCCCAATCCAGGACAGGGGGCTTTAACTATGGCTACACCTTC

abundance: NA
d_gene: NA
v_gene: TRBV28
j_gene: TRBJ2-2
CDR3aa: CATSTGELFF
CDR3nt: TGTGCCACCTCTACCGGGGAGCTGTTTTTT

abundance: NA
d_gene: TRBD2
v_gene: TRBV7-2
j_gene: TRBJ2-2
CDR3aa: CASSKLAAGTGELFF
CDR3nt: TGTGCCAGCAGCAAACTAGCGGCGGGGACCGGGGAGCTGTTTTTT

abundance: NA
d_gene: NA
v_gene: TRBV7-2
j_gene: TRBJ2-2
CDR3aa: CASSSLPTEGELFF
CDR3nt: TGTGCCAGCAGCTCCCTCCCGACCGAGGGGGAGCTGTTTTTT

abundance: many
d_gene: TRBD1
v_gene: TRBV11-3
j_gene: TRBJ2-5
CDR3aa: CASSAVDRGQETQYF
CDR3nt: TGTGCCAGCAGCGCCGTGGACAGGGGGCAAGAGACCCAGTACTTC

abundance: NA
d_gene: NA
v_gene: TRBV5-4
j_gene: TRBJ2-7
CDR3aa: CASSRTGTQEGEQYF
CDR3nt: TGTGCCAGCAGCCGTACCGGGACACAGGAGGGGGAGCAGTACTTC

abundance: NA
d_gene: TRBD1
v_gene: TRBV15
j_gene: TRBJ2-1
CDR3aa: CATSRAGTEYNEQFF
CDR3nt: TGTGCCACCAGCAGAGCCGGGACAGAATACAATGAGCAGTTCTTC

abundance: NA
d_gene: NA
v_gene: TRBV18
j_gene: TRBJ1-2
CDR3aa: CASSPVAPVSGILNYGYTF
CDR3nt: TGTGCCAGCTCACCGGTCGCACCGGTTTCAGGGATCCTTAACTATGGCTACACCTTC

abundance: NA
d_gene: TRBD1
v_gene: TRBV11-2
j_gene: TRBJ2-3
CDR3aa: CASSHPTTGFSTDTQYF
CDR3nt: TGTGCCAGCAGCCACCCCACGACAGGGTTTAGCACAGATACGCAGTATTTT

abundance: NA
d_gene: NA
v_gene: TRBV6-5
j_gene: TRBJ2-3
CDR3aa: CASRSQGLTDTQYF
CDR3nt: TGTGCCAGCAGGTCACAGGGACTAACAGATACGCAGTATTTT

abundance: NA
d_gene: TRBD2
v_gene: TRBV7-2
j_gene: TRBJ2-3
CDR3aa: CASSLALGAGRLSTDTQYF
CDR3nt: TGTGCCAGCAGCTTAGCCCTCGGAGCGGGGCGATTAAGCACAGATACGCAGTATTTT

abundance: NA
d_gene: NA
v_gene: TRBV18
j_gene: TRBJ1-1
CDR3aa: CASSQQSRVGTEAFF
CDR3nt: TGTGCCAGCTCACAACAAAGCAGGGTGGGGACTGAAGCTTTCTTT

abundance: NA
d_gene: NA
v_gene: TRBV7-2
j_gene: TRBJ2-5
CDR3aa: CASSFPVQETQYF
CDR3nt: TGTGCCAGCAGCTTTCCAGTCCAAGAGACCCAGTACTTC

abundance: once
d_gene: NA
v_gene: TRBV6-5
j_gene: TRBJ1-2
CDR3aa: CASRLTSGAGYGYTF
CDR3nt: TGTGCCAGCAGGCTGACTAGCGGGGCGGGCTATGGCTACACCTTC

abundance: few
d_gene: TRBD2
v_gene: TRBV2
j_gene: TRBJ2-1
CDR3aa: CASTRIGKRGVNNEQFF
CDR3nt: TGTGCCAGCACTAGGATTGGGAAGCGGGGGGTGAACAATGAGCAGTTCTTC

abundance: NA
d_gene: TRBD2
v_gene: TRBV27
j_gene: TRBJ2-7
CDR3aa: CASRSGGRAREQYF
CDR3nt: TGTGCCAGCAGAAGCGGCGGGAGGGCTCGCGAGCAGTACTTC

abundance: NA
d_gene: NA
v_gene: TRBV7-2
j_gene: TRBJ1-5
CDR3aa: CASSLVGNQPQHF
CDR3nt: TGTGCCAGCAGCTTAGTTGGAAATCAGCCCCAGCATTTT

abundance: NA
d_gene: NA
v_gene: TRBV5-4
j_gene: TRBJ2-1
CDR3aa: CASSQVVYETPFF
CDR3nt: TGCGCCAGCAGCCAAGTAGTGTACGAGACACCGTTCTTC

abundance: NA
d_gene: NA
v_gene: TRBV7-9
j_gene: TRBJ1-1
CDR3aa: CASSLQAGTEAFF
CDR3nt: TGTGCCAGCAGTTTACAGGCGGGCACTGAAGCTTTCTTT